This paragraph reports one T cell receptor (beta chain). This sample stems from a study of blood T cell repertoires in COVID-19. As for the study in general: COVID-19 samples collected from the United States, Italy and Spain covered acute and convalescent phases. T cells, B-cell-depleted T cells, or PBMCs provided the cDNA or gDNA that served as material.

How the authors handled the data: Amplification of reference gene primers provided the estimated nucleated cell counts. Clones were sequenced by immunoSEQ multiplex PCR, and TCRdb holds only the in-frame ones, with some missing. The V and J calls and the clone size are those of that table, but D and trimming were determined from the DNA. Of 150,000 to 200,000 clones listed, about 86% are singletons. The germline gives CDR1 SGHTS, CDR2 YDEGEE. The V end lost 3 bases, the J end lost 7 bases, and 19 bases lay between the germline ends. This CDR3 region has 16 residues. The sequencing input was peripheral blood. The clonotype originates from a man younger than 30 with acute or convalescent COVID-19. The rearrangement uses TRBV5-8 and TRBJ2-2, with D possibly TRBD1 on 5 matching bases. The chain's CDR3 is CASSSQGAGSVGELFF. The CDR3 nucleotides read TGTGCCAGCAGCTCCCAGGGTGCCGGGTCCGTCGGGGAGCTGTTTTTT.